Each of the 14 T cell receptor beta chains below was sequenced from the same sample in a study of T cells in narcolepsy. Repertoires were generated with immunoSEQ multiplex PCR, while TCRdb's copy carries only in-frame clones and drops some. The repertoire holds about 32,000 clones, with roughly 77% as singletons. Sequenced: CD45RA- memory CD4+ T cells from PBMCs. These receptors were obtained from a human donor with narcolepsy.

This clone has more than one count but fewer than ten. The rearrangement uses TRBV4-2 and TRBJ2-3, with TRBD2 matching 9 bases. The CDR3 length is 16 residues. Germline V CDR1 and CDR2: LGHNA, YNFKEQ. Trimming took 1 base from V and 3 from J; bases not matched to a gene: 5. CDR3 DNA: TGTGCCAGCAGCCAAGCGCTAGCGGGAAGAACAGATACGCAGTATTTT. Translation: CASSQALAGRTDTQYF.

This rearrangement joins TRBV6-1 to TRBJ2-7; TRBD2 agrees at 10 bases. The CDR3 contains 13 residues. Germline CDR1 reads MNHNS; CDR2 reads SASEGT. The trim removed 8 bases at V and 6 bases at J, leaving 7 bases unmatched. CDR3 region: CASSKREGGEQYF. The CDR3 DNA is TGTGCCAGCTCGAAGCGGGAGGGTGGCGAGCAGTACTTC.

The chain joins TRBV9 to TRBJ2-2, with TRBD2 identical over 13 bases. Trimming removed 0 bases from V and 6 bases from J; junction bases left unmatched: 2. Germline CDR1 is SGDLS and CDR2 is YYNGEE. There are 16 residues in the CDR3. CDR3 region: CASSVGLAGGPGELFF. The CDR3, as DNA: TGTGCCAGCAGCGTAGGACTAGCGGGAGGCCCCGGGGAGCTGTTTTTT. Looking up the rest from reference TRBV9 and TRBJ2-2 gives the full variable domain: DSGVTQTPKHLITATGQRVTLRCSPRSGDLSVYWYQQSLDQGLQFLIQYYNGEERAKGNILERFSAQQFPDLHSELNLSSLELGDSALYFCASSVGLAGGPGELFFGEGSRLTVL.

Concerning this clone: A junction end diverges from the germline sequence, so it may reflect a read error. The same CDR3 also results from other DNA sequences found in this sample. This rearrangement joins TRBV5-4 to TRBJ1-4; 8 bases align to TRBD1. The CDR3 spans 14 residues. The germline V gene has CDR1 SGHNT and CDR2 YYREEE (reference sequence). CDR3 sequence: CASRKQGGGEKLFF. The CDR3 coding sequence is TGTGCCAGCAGAAAACAGGGGGGCGGTGAAAAATTGTTTTTT.

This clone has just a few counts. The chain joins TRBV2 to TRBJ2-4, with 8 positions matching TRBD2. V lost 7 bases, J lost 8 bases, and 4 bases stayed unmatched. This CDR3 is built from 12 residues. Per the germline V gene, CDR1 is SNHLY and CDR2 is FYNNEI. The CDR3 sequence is CASKAGVDIQYF. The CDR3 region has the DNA TGTGCCAGCAAAGCGGGAGTAGACATTCAGTACTTC.

Here the CDR3 reads CAWSIRSGANEQYF. The CDR3 DNA follows: TGTGCCTGGAGTATCCGGTCAGGAGCTAACGAGCAGTACTTC. The chain joins TRBV30 to TRBJ2-7, with no clear D. Germline values: CDR1 GTSNPN, CDR2 SVGIG (reference sequence). Trimming removed 2 bases at V and 5 bases at J, with 16 bases between. This CDR3 is built from 14 residues.

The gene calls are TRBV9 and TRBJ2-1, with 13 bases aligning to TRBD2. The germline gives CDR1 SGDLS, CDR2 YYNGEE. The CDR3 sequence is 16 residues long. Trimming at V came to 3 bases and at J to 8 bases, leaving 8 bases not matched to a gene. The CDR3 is CASSAHGTSGNDEQFF. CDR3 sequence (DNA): TGTGCCAGCAGCGCCCACGGGACTAGCGGGAACGATGAGCAGTTCTTC. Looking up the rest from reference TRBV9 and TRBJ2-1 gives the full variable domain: DSGVTQTPKHLITATGQRVTLRCSPRSGDLSVYWYQQSLDQGLQFLIQYYNGEERAKGNILERFSAQQFPDLHSELNLSSLELGDSALYFCASSAHGTSGNDEQFFGPGTRLTVL.

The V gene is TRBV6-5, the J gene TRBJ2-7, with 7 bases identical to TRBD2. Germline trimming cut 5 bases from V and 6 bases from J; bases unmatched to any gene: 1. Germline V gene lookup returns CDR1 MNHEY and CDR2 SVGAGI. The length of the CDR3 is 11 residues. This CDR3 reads CASSREGEQYF. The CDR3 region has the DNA TGTGCCAGCAGTAGGGAGGGCGAGCAGTACTTC.

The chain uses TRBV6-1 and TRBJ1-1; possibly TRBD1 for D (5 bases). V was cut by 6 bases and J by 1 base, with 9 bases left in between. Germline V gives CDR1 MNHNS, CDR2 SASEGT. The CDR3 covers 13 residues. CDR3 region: CASSPTGNTEAFF. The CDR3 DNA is TGTGCCAGCAGCCCCACAGGGAACACTGAAGCTTTCTTT.

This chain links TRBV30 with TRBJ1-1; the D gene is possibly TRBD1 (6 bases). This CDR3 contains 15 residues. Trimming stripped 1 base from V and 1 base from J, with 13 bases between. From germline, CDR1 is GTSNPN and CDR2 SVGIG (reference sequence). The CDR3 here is CAWSGQGRGNTEAFF. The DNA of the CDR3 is TGTGCCTGGAGTGGGCAGGGGAGGGGGAACACTGAAGCTTTCTTT.

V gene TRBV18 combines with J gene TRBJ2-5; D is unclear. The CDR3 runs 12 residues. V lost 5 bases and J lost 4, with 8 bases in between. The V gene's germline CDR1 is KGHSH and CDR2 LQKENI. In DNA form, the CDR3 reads TGTGCCAGCTCAAGTCGGTTAGAGACCCAGTACTTC. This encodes CASSSRLETQYF.

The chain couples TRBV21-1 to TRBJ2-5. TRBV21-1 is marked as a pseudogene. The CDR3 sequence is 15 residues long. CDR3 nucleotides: TGTGCCAGCAGCAAAGCCTCAGGACGAAGGAAGACCCAGTACTTC. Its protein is CASSKASGRRKTQYF.

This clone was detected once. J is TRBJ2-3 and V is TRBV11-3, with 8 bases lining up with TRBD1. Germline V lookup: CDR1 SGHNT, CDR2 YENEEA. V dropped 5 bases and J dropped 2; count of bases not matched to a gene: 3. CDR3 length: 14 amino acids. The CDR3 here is CASSPGQATDTQYF. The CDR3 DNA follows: TGTGCCAGCAGCCCGGGACAGGCCACAGATACGCAGTATTTT.

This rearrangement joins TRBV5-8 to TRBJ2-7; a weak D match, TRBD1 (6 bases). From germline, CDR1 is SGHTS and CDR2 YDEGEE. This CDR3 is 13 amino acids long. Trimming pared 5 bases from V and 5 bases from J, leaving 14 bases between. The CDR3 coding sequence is TGTGCCAGCAGGAAACGGGACATCCACGAGCAGTACTTC. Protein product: CASRKRDIHEQYF.